These 9 T cell receptor beta chains came from one sample sequenced in a study of cytomegalovirus exposure and HLA in healthy donors. PCR was performed using 60 Vbeta and 13 Jbeta primers. TCRdb's table, derived via immunoSEQ multiplex PCR, lists solely in-frame clones and lacks some. Among around 140,000 clones listed, roughly 77% were seen once. Sample: PBMCs. These TCRs come from a man between 40 and 49 years old in good health and CMV-seronegative.

The chain couples TRBV7-2 to TRBJ2-3; TRBD1 matches 10 bases. V trimming: 7 bases; J trimming: 3 bases; junction bases outside the gene matches: 13. The CDR3 contains 17 residues. CDR1 SGHTA and CDR2 FQGNSA come from the germline V gene. CDR3 protein: CASTPTGPGQGTDTQYF. For the CDR3, the DNA is TGTGCCAGCACCCCGACTGGCCCGGGACAGGGGACAGATACGCAGTATTTT.

The chain recombines TRBV11-2 with TRBJ1-5, with 7 bases lining up with TRBD1. This CDR3 is built from 14 residues. Per germline, CDR1 SGHAT and CDR2 FQNNGV. Trimming cost V 3 bases and J 3 bases; bases outside gene matches: 2. CDR3 in DNA: TGTGCCAGCAGCTTTACAGGGGACAATCAGCCCCAGCATTTT. This translates into CASSFTGDNQPQHF.

V and J are TRBV5-1 and TRBJ1-1, with 10 bases that match TRBD1. Trimming removed 4 bases from V and 11 bases from J; junction bases left unmatched: 8. Germline-derived CDR1 and CDR2 are SGHRS and YFSETQ. The CDR3 is 13 amino acids. Here the CDR3 DNA reads TGCGCCAGCAGCACCGGGACAGGGGAGATTGCTTTCTTT. This codes for CASSTGTGEIAFF.

J is TRBJ1-1 and V is TRBV6-5; 7 bases are shared with TRBD1. Germline loops: CDR1 MNHEY, CDR2 SVGAGI. The CDR3 sequence is 15 residues long. The V gene end was trimmed by 2 bases and the J gene end by 1 base; junction bases not matched to a gene: 4. The CDR3 DNA reads TGTGCCAGCAGTTACACACAGGGGCGGAACACTGAAGCTTTCTTT. Protein sequence: CASSYTQGRNTEAFF.

The rearrangement joins TRBV4-1 to TRBJ2-2, with 11 bases identical to TRBD2. Germline-derived CDR1 and CDR2 are MGHRA and YSYEKL. Losses at the gene ends were 0 bases for V and 7 bases for J; bases not matched to a gene: 7. The CDR3 loop spans 17 amino acids. The CDR3: CASSQDLAGGPHGELFF. CDR3 DNA: TGCGCCAGCAGCCAAGATTTAGCGGGGGGGCCCCACGGGGAGCTGTTTTTT.

The chain combines TRBV7-6 with TRBJ1-3; D perhaps matches TRBD1 (5 bases). The V gene lost 5 bases and the J gene lost 9 bases, with 8 bases spanning the gap. Germline lookup yields CDR1 SGHVS and CDR2 FNYEAQ. This CDR3 contains 11 residues. CDR3 DNA sequence: TGTGCCAGCAGCCCCGGGGGCACCATATATTTT. Protein sequence: CASSPGGTIYF.

The CDR3 region is CASSLGRDLFGNTIYF. The CDR3 nucleotides are TGTGCCAGCAGCTTGGGTCGGGACTTATTTGGAAACACCATATATTTT. The chain recombines TRBV5-6 with TRBJ1-3; possible D gene TRBD1, 5 bases. From germline, CDR1 is SGHDT and CDR2 YYEEEE. The CDR3 sequence is 16 residues long. Trimming cost V 0 bases and J 3 bases, with 13 bases left between them.

This sequence joins TRBV7-3 and TRBJ1-1; 7 bases line up with TRBD1. The germline V gene has CDR1 SGHTA and CDR2 FQGTGA. Trimming at V came to 5 bases and at J to 1 base, leaving 1 base not matched to a gene. This CDR3 comprises 13 residues. The CDR3 nucleotides are TGTGCCAGCAGCAGGGACAGGAACACTGAAGCTTTCTTT. Protein: CASSRDRNTEAFF.

The sample holds one count of this clone. One junction end disagrees with the germline gene, perhaps due to a read error. The chain is built from TRBV25-1 and TRBJ2-1; TRBD2 aligns across 8 bases. The CDR3 totals 15 residues. Germline V gives CDR1 MGHDK, CDR2 SYGVNS. The CDR3 here is CASQTGRGANNEQFF. CDR3 sequence (DNA): TGTGCCAGCCAGACCGGGCGGGGGGCCAACAATGAGCAATTCTTC.